This TCR beta chain derives from a study of spatial heterogeneity in lung cancer. CDR1 is DFQATT and CDR2 is SNEGSKA in the germline V gene (reference sequence). Trimming left V 6 bases short and J 0 bases short, with 30 bases between. The CDR3 is 20 amino acids. Individually, TCR cDNA molecules were each labelled with a unique molecular identifier. TCRdb fed the 5' RACE reads into MiXCR, producing one record per CDR3 protein. The sample yields under 80,000 distinct CDR3 sequences, roughly 5.9% seen once. As to time point: sample taken at primary tumor resection. A total of fewer than 80 untreated early-stage non-small cell lung cancer patients served as donors. The sample holds many counts of this clonotype.

Here the sequenced sample was PBMCs, taken at surgery. This receptor was taken from a female donor with early-stage non-small cell lung cancer. This rearrangement joins TRBV20-1 to TRBJ2-1; possible D gene TRBD2, 7 bases. The CDR3 sequence is CSAPAPYSKRGGDSYNEQFF. The CDR3 region has the DNA TGCAGTGCCCCCGCCCCCTATTCGAAAAGGGGGGGGGACTCCTACAATGAGCAGTTCTTC.